Listed below are T cell receptor beta chains from one sample, sequenced in a study of shared clonotypes between healthy human individuals. Clones were read by immunoSEQ multiplex PCR, and TCRdb kept only the in-frame ones, dropping some. The sample contains 950,000 to 1,100,000 clones, approximately 80% of which appear only once. Material for sequencing was memory CD4+ T cells from PBMCs. Receptor source: a man younger than 35 in good health. Some clones in this sample may be carry-over from other donors' samples. The CDR3 runs from the conserved cysteine through the conserved F or W. A D gene is named only where the DNA matches it firmly. The size of a clone is reported for some rows only, either as once, few or many, or as a class for expanded clones.

size: -; length: 13; D: -; J: TRBJ2-3; V: TRBV2; DNA: TGTGCCAGCATGTGGGCTAGAATAGATACGCAGTATTTT; CDR3: CASMWARIDTQYF
size: many; length: 15; D: -; J: TRBJ2-4; V: TRBV28; DNA: TGTGCCAGCAGTTTATCGGCGGAATACAAAAACATTCAGTACTTC; CDR3: CASSLSAEYKNIQYF
size: -; length: 11; D: -; J: TRBJ1-5; V: TRBV6-1; DNA: TGTGCCAGCAGTTCCGGGCAGCCCCAGCATTTT; CDR3: CASSSGQPQHF
size: -; length: 14; D: TRBD2; J: TRBJ2-7; V: TRBV7-6; DNA: TGTGCCAGCTCTCAGTCTAGCGGGGCTAACGAGCAGTACTTC; CDR3: CASSQSSGANEQYF
size: -; length: 14; D: -; J: TRBJ2-7; V: TRBV7-9; DNA: TGTGCCAGCTCACGGCTCGGGGCGAGGGACGAGCAGTACTTC; CDR3: CASSRLGARDEQYF
size: once; length: 15; D: TRBD2; J: TRBJ2-3; V: TRBV15; DNA: TGTGCCACCAGCGGGTTAGCGGGTACCACAGATACGCAGTATTTT; CDR3: CATSGLAGTTDTQYF
size: -; length: 14; D: -; J: TRBJ1-5; V: TRBV5-1; DNA: TGCGCCAGCAGCTTGGTGGGGGGCGATCAGCCCCAGCATTTT; CDR3: CASSLVGGDQPQHF
size: -; length: 16; D: TRBD1; J: TRBJ2-5; V: TRBV11-3; DNA: TGTGCCAGCAGCCGCGGACAGGGGTTTTGGCAAGAGACCCAGTACTTC; CDR3: CASSRGQGFWQETQYF
size: -; length: 15; D: -; J: TRBJ2-6; V: TRBV5-8; DNA: TGTGCCAGCAGCTTGAGAAACTCTGGGGCCAACGTCCTGACTTTC; CDR3: CASSLRNSGANVLTF
size: -; length: 18; D: -; J: TRBJ2-6; V: TRBV25-1; DNA: TGTGCCAGCACCCCCGGGCTTGGGGTACTTACTGGGGCCAACGTCCTGACTTTC; CDR3: CASTPGLGVLTGANVLTF
size: -; length: 14; D: -; J: TRBJ1-1; V: TRBV27; DNA: TGTGCCAGCAGTTACGGGCTTGCGTACACTGAAGCTTTCTTT; CDR3: CASSYGLAYTEAFF
size: -; length: 17; D: -; J: TRBJ2-3; V: TRBV4-1; DNA: TGCGCCAGCAGCCAAGTTGTGGCCCGTTATTTGACAGATACGCAGTATTTT; CDR3: CASSQVVARYLTDTQYF
size: -; length: 14; D: -; J: TRBJ2-7; V: TRBV5-1; DNA: TGCGCCAGCAGGGTGAGGCCGGTCACCTACGAGCAGTACTTC; CDR3: CASRVRPVTYEQYF
size: once; length: 18; D: TRBD1; J: TRBJ1-3; V: TRBV30; DNA: TGTGCCTGGAAACTTCAACGGGACAGTCCAGGCTCTGGAAACACCATATATTTT; CDR3: CAWKLQRDSPGSGNTIYF
size: -; length: 14; D: TRBD1; J: TRBJ2-1; V: TRBV10-2; DNA: TGCGCCAGCAGGACAGGGGGCCGTGAGGATGAGCAGTTCTTC; CDR3: CASRTGGREDEQFF
size: -; length: 15; D: -; J: TRBJ1-5; V: TRBV7-2; DNA: TGTGCCAGCAGCTTAGGAGGGTCGAGCAATCAGCCCCAGCATTTT; CDR3: CASSLGGSSNQPQHF
size: -; length: 15; D: TRBD2; J: TRBJ2-1; V: TRBV7-8; DNA: TGTGCCAGCAGCACGCGGGAGGGATCCTACAATGAGCAGTTCTTC; CDR3: CASSTREGSYNEQFF
size: -; length: 14; D: -; J: TRBJ1-2; V: TRBV2; DNA: TGTGCCAGCAGTGAGCTTCAGGGAGTCTATGGCTACACCTTC; CDR3: CASSELQGVYGYTF
size: -; length: 11; D: -; J: TRBJ1-1; V: TRBV5-4; DNA: TGTGCCAGCTATTTGAACACTGAAGCTTTCTTT; CDR3: CASYLNTEAFF
size: -; length: 15; D: -; J: TRBJ2-6; V: TRBV4-3; DNA: TGCGCCAGCAGCCCCTCAGGGACTGGGGCCAACGTCCTGACTTTC; CDR3: CASSPSGTGANVLTF
size: -; length: 14; D: -; J: TRBJ1-5; V: TRBV19; DNA: TGTGCCAGTAGTATTAGGACAGGCAATCAGCCCCAGCATTTT; CDR3: CASSIRTGNQPQHF
size: few; length: 14; D: -; J: TRBJ1-5; V: TRBV9; DNA: TGTGCCAGCAGCTCACTGGGGGGTGATCAGCCCCAGCATTTT; CDR3: CASSSLGGDQPQHF
size: -; length: 15; D: -; J: TRBJ1-6; V: TRBV2; DNA: TGTGCCAGCAGTGTGGGACGGCGAGGATGGACACCCCTCCACTTT; CDR3: CASSVGRRGWTPLHF
size: -; length: 17; D: TRBD1; J: TRBJ1-1; V: TRBV7-9; DNA: TGTGCCAGCAGCTTAGCACGCGGAGGGGGCTCGATCGCTGAAGCTTTCTTT; CDR3: CASSLARGGGSIAEAFF
size: once; length: 18; D: TRBD2; J: TRBJ2-5; V: TRBV28; DNA: TGTGCCAGCAGTTTACTGACTAGCGGGAGCCACGAGCGTGGGACCCAGTACTTC; CDR3: CASSLLTSGSHERGTQYF
size: -; length: 12; D: -; J: TRBJ1-5; V: TRBV7-2; DNA: TGTGCCAGCAGCCGCCCGGATCAGCCCCAGCATTTT; CDR3: CASSRPDQPQHF
size: -; length: 16; D: -; J: TRBJ2-3; V: TRBV5-6; DNA: TGTGCCAGCAGGGCTGGAGGCCCGACTAGCACAGATACGCAGTATTTT; CDR3: CASRAGGPTSTDTQYF
size: -; length: 15; D: -; J: TRBJ2-7; V: TRBV6-1; DNA: TGTGCCAGCAGTGAAGGGGGCAGGTCTACCTACGAGCAGTACTTC; CDR3: CASSEGGRSTYEQYF
size: few; length: 13; D: -; J: TRBJ1-1; V: TRBV6-4; DNA: TGTGCCAGCAGTCACGGAGAAGGAACTGAAGCTTTCTTT; CDR3: CASSHGEGTEAFF
size: few; length: 12; D: -; J: TRBJ1-3; V: TRBV9; DNA: TGTGCCAGCAGCGGAGCAGGAAACACCATATATTTT; CDR3: CASSGAGNTIYF
size: -; length: 15; D: -; J: TRBJ2-2; V: TRBV6-5; DNA: TGTGCCAGCAGTTACGGGAGCCCGAACACCGGGGAGCTGTTTTTT; CDR3: CASSYGSPNTGELFF
size: -; length: 14; D: TRBD1; J: TRBJ2-7; V: TRBV5-6; DNA: TGTGCCAGCACCCTGGACAGGAAGATCTACGAGCAGTACTTC; CDR3: CASTLDRKIYEQYF
size: -; length: 13; D: TRBD2; J: TRBJ2-7; V: TRBV30; DNA: TGTGCCTGGAGTGTAGGACTAGCTAACGAGCAGTACTTC; CDR3: CAWSVGLANEQYF
size: -; length: 15; D: -; J: TRBJ2-2; V: TRBV11-3; DNA: TGTGCCAGCAGCCTTGGGGGTAGGAGTCGCGGGGAGCTGTTTTTT; CDR3: CASSLGGRSRGELFF
size: -; length: 15; D: -; J: TRBJ1-2; V: TRBV27; DNA: TGTGCCAGCAGTTCCCGTCCGACAGCCCAATATGGCTACACCTTC; CDR3: CASSSRPTAQYGYTF
size: -; length: 15; D: -; J: TRBJ1-1; V: TRBV5-1; DNA: TGCGCCAGCAGCTTGGAGGGGGTACTGAACACTGAAGCTTTCTTT; CDR3: CASSLEGVLNTEAFF
size: -; length: 13; D: -; J: TRBJ1-5; V: TRBV6-4; DNA: TGTGCCAGCTGCCGGGCCGAAAATCAGCCCCAGCATTTT; CDR3: CASCRAENQPQHF
size: -; length: 16; D: TRBD2; J: TRBJ2-1; V: TRBV10-3; DNA: TGTGCCATCAGTGACCGGCTAGCGGGACCCCTCAATGAGCAGTTCTTC; CDR3: CAISDRLAGPLNEQFF
size: few; length: 16; D: TRBD1; J: TRBJ1-5; V: TRBV2; DNA: TGTGCCAGCAGTCAGCACGTGTTCAGGGGGGCTCAGCCCCAGCATTTT; CDR3: CASSQHVFRGAQPQHF
size: few; length: 12; D: -; J: TRBJ1-2; V: TRBV14; DNA: TGTGCCAGCAGCCATGGGTACTATGGCTACACCTTC; CDR3: CASSHGYYGYTF
size: -; length: 17; D: -; J: TRBJ2-7; V: TRBV28; DNA: TGTGCCAGCAGTTTAACCTGGGTGGGGTATTATCCCTACGAGCAGTACTTC; CDR3: CASSLTWVGYYPYEQYF
size: -; length: 16; D: TRBD2; J: TRBJ2-5; V: TRBV28; DNA: TGTGCCAGCAGTCCCGGACTAGCGGGAGCGCGGGAGACCCAGTACTTC; CDR3: CASSPGLAGARETQYF
size: once; length: 16; D: -; J: TRBJ1-2; V: TRBV5-5; DNA: TGTGCCAGCAGCTTGGCCCCTGGACAGATCAGCTATGGCTACACCTTC; CDR3: CASSLAPGQISYGYTF
size: -; length: 11; D: -; J: TRBJ1-1; V: TRBV28; DNA: TGTGCCAGCAACAACCAGCGGAAAGCTTTCTTT; CDR3: CASNNQRKAFF
size: -; length: 14; D: -; J: TRBJ2-7; V: TRBV7-9; DNA: TGTGCCAGCAGCTTGGGGCAGGGTCTCTACGAGCAGTACTTC; CDR3: CASSLGQGLYEQYF
size: -; length: 16; D: -; J: TRBJ2-2; V: TRBV18; DNA: TGTGCCAGCTCACCGGCCCTAGTAGGTGCCACCGGGGAGCTGTTTTTT; CDR3: CASSPALVGATGELFF